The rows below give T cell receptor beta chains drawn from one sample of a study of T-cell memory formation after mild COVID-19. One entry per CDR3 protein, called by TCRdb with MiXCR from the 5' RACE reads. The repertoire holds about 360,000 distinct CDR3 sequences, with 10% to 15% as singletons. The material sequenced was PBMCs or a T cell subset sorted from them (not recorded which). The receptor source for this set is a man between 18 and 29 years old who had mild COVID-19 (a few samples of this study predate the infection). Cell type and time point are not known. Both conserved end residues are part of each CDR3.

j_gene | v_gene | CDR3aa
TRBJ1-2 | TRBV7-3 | CASSLDAGGGYTF
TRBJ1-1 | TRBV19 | CASSRHRGEAFF
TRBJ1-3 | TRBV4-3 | CASSQDRVLSGNTIYF
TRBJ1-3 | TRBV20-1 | CSARALAGNTIYF
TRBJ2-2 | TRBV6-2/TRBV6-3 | CASSYALLGELFF
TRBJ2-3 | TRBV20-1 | CSARDRDRGETQYF
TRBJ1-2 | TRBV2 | CASSDRDRRGYTF
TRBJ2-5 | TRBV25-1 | CASSWTSGRETQYF
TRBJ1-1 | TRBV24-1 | CATRGTGGNTEAFF
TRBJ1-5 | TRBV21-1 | CASSGPGTGGQPQHF
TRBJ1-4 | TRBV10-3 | CAISERLSEKLFF
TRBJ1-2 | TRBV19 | CASSIARQAGYTF
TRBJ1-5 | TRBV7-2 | CASSLLASNQPQHF
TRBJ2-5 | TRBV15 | CATSRDQETQYF
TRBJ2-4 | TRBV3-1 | CASSRLAENIQYF
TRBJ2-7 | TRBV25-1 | CASSTGTGAYEQYF
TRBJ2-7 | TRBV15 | CATSRESTGVDEQYF
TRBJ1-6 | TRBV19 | CASSTRTYSPLHF
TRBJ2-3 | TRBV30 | CALTSLGWADTQYF
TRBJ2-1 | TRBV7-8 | CASSLTGTGAYNEQFF
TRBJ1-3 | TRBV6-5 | CASSGLGSFSGNTIYF
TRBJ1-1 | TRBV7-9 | CASSFWGLNTEAFF
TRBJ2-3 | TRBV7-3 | CASSLGVGYSTDTQYF
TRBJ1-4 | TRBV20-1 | CSARDWSGQGDEKLFF
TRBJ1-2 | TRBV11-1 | CASSLGGGTAYGYTF
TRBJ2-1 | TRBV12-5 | CASGLLAGGRNEQFF
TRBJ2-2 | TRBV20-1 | CSAGPIVAGGTGELFF
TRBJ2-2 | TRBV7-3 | CASSLAANTGELFF
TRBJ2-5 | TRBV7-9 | CASSKGRTVSGRDTRETQYF
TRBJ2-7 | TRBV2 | CASSVSASEYEQYF
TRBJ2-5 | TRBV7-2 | CASSQTSGAQYF
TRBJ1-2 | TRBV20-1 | CSARVTDRPYGYTF
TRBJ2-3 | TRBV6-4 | CASSLGASPADTQYF
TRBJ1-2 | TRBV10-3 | CAIRRMEGVLPVDYTF
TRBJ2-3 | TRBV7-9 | CASSFYDRRSTSGNPDTQYF
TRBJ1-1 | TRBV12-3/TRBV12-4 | CASTLGTVVTEAFF
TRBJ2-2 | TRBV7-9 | CASSLEGVAFNTGELFF
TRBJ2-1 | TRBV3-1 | CASSQLSLSSYNEQFF
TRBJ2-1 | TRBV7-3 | CASSNSAGAYNEQFF
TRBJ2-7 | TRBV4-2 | CASSQGGTGSSYEQYF
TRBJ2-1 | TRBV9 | CASSVPGQGLSEQFF
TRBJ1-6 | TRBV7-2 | CASSLAAESPLHF
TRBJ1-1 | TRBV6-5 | CASGPSLLTEAFF
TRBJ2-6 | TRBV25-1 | CASSEYISSGANVLTF
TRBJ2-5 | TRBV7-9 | CASSPLGSETQYF
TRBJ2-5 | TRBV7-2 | CASSAPSRESETQYF